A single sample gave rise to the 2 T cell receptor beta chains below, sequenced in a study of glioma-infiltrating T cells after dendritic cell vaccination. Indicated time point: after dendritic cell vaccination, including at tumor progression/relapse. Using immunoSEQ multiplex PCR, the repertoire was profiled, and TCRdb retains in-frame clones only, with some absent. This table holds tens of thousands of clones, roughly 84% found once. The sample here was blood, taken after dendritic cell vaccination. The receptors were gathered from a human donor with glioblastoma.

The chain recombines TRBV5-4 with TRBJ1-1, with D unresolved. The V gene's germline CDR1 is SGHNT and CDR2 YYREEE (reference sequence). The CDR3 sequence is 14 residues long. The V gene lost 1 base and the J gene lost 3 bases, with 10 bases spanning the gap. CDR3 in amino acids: CASSLTRFDTEAFF. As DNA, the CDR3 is TGTGCCAGCAGCTTGACCAGGTTTGACACTGAAGCTTTCTTT.

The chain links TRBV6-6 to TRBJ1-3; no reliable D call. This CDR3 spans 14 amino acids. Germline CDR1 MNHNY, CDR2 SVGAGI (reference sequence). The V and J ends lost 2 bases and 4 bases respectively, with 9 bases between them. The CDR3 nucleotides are TGTGCCAGCAGTTACGTTTCGCAGGGAAACACCATATATTTT. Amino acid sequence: CASSYVSQGNTIYF.